What follows is one T cell receptor beta chain and its context. What it binds is not known. This sample was taken from a study of early T cells in non-severe SARS-CoV-2 infection. Study in general: Sequenced material consisted of bulk RNA (from unsorted whole blood), and chains were unpaired.

Findings and caveats of the study: VDJdb-based annotation leaned toward anti-spike CD8 responses and missed private and CD4 specificities.

Individually, cDNA molecules had unique molecular identifiers attached to them. TCRdb independently ran MiXCR on the 5' RACE reads; one entry per CDR3 protein. The table has around 84,000 distinct CDR3 sequences, about 12% seen once; the top ten hold approximately 2.6%. V lost 5 bases to trimming and J lost 1 base, with 8 bases between them. The CDR3 contains 13 residues. CDR1 is MNHEY and CDR2 is SMNVEV in the germline V gene (reference sequence). The sequencing input was whole blood. The source of this sequence is an adult who was a healthcare worker with PCR-confirmed SARS-CoV-2 infection or an uninfected control (not recorded which). The chain carries TRBV27 and TRBJ2-5; D unclear. The CDR3 here is CASSLNTQETQYF. The CDR3 DNA follows: TGTGCCAGCAGTCTAAACACCCAAGAGACCCAGTACTTC.